Following are 21 T cell receptor beta chains from one sample sequenced in a study of low-dose radiotherapy and immunotherapy resistance in tumors. Time point defined: after trial treatment. Documented treatment: LDRT plus nivolumab, ipilimumab, low-dose cyclophosphamide and aspirin (RACIN trial). With TRAV- and TRBV-specific primers, first-strand cDNA was made, covering the alpha and beta chains. TCR amplification used roughly 20 PCR cycles, a constant-region primer and a V-primer adapter. TCRdb recomputed calls from the reads with MiXCR, one row per CDR3 protein. Of tens of thousands of distinct CDR3 sequences detected, roughly 20% appear once; the ten largest clones hold 9.5% to 15%. Specimen: PBMCs, collected after low-dose radiotherapy plus immunotherapy. The receptors were sampled from a female donor with ovarian cancer.

In its sample, this clonotype was seen many times. This sequence joins TRBV14 and TRBJ1-1; D possibly corresponds to TRBD1 (5 bases). The CDR3 contains 14 residues. Trimming removed 1 base from V and 4 bases from J, with 10 bases in between. Germline CDR1 is SGHDN and CDR2 is FVKESK. The DNA for the CDR3 is TGTGCCAGCAGCCAAGTAAGGGGAGGCACTGAAGCTTTCTTT. This gives the protein CASSQVRGGTEAFF.

The sample holds many counts of this clonotype. The chain links TRBV11-2 to TRBJ2-3; TRBD2 matches 7 bases. From germline, CDR1 is SGHAT and CDR2 FQNNGV. V gave up 0 bases and J gave up 2 bases; unmatched junction bases: 5. This CDR3 is built from 16 residues. The CDR3 coding sequence is TGTGCCAGCAGCTTAGAGCGCCGGGACTACACAGATACGCAGTATTTT. Its translation is CASSLERRDYTDTQYF.

This rearrangement joins TRBV28 to TRBJ2-7; 9 bases agree with TRBD1. Germline assignment: CDR1 MDHEN and CDR2 SYDVKM. The CDR3 is 14 amino acids. V trimming: 6 bases; J trimming: 1 base; junction bases outside the gene matches: 4. CDR3 residues: CASRGTGWSYEQYF. DNA for the CDR3: TGTGCCAGCAGAGGGACAGGGTGGTCCTACGAGCAGTACTTC.

The V call is TRBV7-2, the J call TRBJ2-3; TRBD2 matches 12 bases. The CDR3 totals 16 residues. With 2 bases clipped from V and 5 bases from J, the junction kept 5 bases outside the gene matches. In germline, CDR1 is SGHTA, CDR2 FQGNSA. CDR3 coding DNA: TGTGCCAGCAGCTTATCCCTAGCGGGGGGGCGAGATACGCAGTATTTT. Translating gives CASSLSLAGGRDTQYF.

At least ten counts were recorded for this clonotype. The J gene is TRBJ2-1, the V gene TRBV20-1, with D perhaps TRBD1 or TRBD2 (5 bases each). The V end lost 5 bases, the J end lost 0 bases, and 17 bases lay between the germline ends. Looked up from germline, CDR1 is DFQATT and CDR2 is SNEGSKA (reference sequence). There are 16 residues in the CDR3. The CDR3: CSAAFSGRVSYNEQFF. The CDR3 DNA sequence: TGCAGTGCTGCGTTTTCGGGACGAGTCTCCTACAATGAGCAGTTCTTC.

This clonotype has ten or more counts. The chain combines TRBV5-1 with TRBJ2-6; 10 positions agree with TRBD1. Germline V gives CDR1 SGHRS, CDR2 YFSETQ. Germline trimming cut 2 bases from V and 3 bases from J; bases unmatched to any gene: 5. The CDR3 runs 17 residues. The CDR3 nucleotides read TGCGCCAGCAGCTTTAGACAGGGGGCGCTTGGGGCCAACGTCCTGACTTTC. Translation: CASSFRQGALGANVLTF.

This clonotype has ten or more counts. The V call is TRBV28, the J call TRBJ1-4, with D possibly TRBD1 on 6 matching bases. This CDR3 region has 14 residues. Trimming took off 3 bases at V and 4 bases at J, with 9 bases between the two ends. Germline CDR1 reads MDHEN; CDR2 reads SYDVKM. The CDR3: CASSLGQLNEKLFF. The DNA for the CDR3 is TGTGCCAGCAGTTTGGGACAACTTAATGAAAAACTGTTTTTT.

Ten or more counts support this clonotype. CDR3 in amino acids: CASSQVSTGGWETQYF. Here the CDR3 DNA reads TGCGCCAGCAGCCAAGTTTCTACGGGGGGTTGGGAGACCCAGTACTTC. This chain links TRBV4-1 with TRBJ2-5; 7 positions match TRBD2. Germline V gene data show CDR1 as MGHRA and CDR2 as YSYEKL. The CDR3 consists of 16 residues. V dropped 1 base and J dropped 5; count of bases not matched to a gene: 10.

To note about this clonotype: This CDR3 fails to terminate in the conserved phenylalanine or tryptophan, so it likely reflects a read error. CDR3 sequence: CATSDRGATGELFV. CDR3 bases: TGTGCCACCAGTGACAGGGGAGCTACCGGGGAGCTGTTTGTT. The chain is built from TRBV24-1 and TRBJ2-2; weak D call: TRBD1 (6 bases). This CDR3 has 14 residues. Germline CDR1 and CDR2: KGHDR and SFDVKD. Between the trimmed V and J ends, which lost 4 bases and 5 bases, there was a span of 10 bases.

This clonotype was seen ten or more times. The V gene is TRBV4-1, the J gene TRBJ1-6; D is possibly TRBD1 (6 bases). This CDR3 is 18 amino acids long. Looked up from germline, CDR1 is MGHRA and CDR2 is YSYEKL. Between the trimmed V and J ends, which lost 4 bases and 7 bases, there was a span of 23 bases. The CDR3 sequence: CASSRRGSQGLGNSPLHF. CDR3 in DNA: TGCGCCAGCAGCCGCCGCGGCTCGCAGGGGTTGGGGAATTCACCCCTCCACTTT.

Turning to this clonotype: The limits of the CDR3 on the DNA are not certain, so only TCRdb's listed CDR3 is given. The chain joins TRBV6-8 to TRBJ2-2; the table assigns TRBD2, which was not confirmed against the DNA. Germline lookup yields CDR1 MNHGY and CDR2 SAAAGT. Termini included, the CDR3 measures 21 amino acids. The CDR3 loop reads CASRSGGAGGTGELFFFFFFF.

On this clonotype itself: No DNA is shown, since the ends of the CDR3 on it are uncertain; the CDR3 is the one TCRdb lists. The CDR3 here is CASSQTSVYFCAIRAQESRNEQFF. The chain has TRBV12-3 or TRBV12-4 and TRBJ2-1; the D call in the table, TRBD2, was not verified against the DNA. From its first to its last residue, the CDR3 has 24 amino acids.

In its sample, this clonotype was seen a few times. The V call is TRBV7-9, the J call TRBJ2-1; D perhaps matches TRBD1 (6 bases). This CDR3 comprises 14 residues. V dropped 3 bases and J dropped 3 bases, with 9 bases sitting between them. Germline V gene lookup returns CDR1 SEHNR and CDR2 FQNEAQ (reference sequence). CDR3 protein: CASSLIGGYNEQFF. In DNA form, the CDR3 reads TGTGCCAGCAGCTTGATAGGGGGCTACAATGAGCAGTTCTTC.

Concerning this clonotype itself: This probably arose from a read error, given a far larger clone one base away. This rearrangement joins TRBV11-2 to TRBJ2-1, with TRBD1 as a possible D gene (5 bases). Germline values: CDR1 SGHAT, CDR2 FQNNGV. The CDR3 consists of 14 residues. V was clipped by 8 bases and J by 10 bases, with 21 bases between them. CDR3 DNA: TGTGCCAGCCAAAAGGTCCAGGGCCGATACGAGCAGTTCTTC. Protein sequence: CASQKVQGRYEQFF.

The V and J genes are TRBV5-1 and TRBJ2-1, with D hard to call. This CDR3 is 13 amino acids long. From germline, CDR1 is SGHRS and CDR2 YFSETQ. The V gene lost 1 base and the J gene lost 8 bases, with 10 bases spanning the gap. CDR3 sequence reads: CASSLTQSHEQFF. The CDR3 DNA reads TGCGCCAGCAGCTTGACTCAAAGCCATGAGCAGTTCTTC.

The sample holds many counts of this clonotype. The chain joins TRBV27 to TRBJ1-4; D might be TRBD1 (5 bases). The CDR3 covers 14 residues. Trimming took 5 bases from V and 5 from J, leaving 12 bases between them. The germline V gene has CDR1 MNHEY and CDR2 SMNVEV (reference sequence). The CDR3 DNA reads as TGTGCCAGCAGTCGTGGCAGGGACAATGAAAAACTGTTTTTT. Protein product: CASSRGRDNEKLFF. The full variable domain, with the rest looked up from reference TRBV27 and TRBJ1-4, is EAQVTQNPRYLITVTGKKLTVTCSQNMNHEYMSWYRQDPGLGLRQIYYSMNVEVTDKGDVPEGYKVSRKEKRNFPLILESPSPNQTSLYFCASSRGRDNEKLFFGSGTQLSVL.

Only a few counts were recorded for this clonotype. This chain connects TRBV10-3 to TRBJ2-7; D might be TRBD1 (6 bases). Germline CDR1 and CDR2: ENHRY and SYGVKD. Trimming pared 6 bases from V and 3 bases from J, leaving 12 bases between. This CDR3 has 13 amino acids. CDR3 DNA: TGTGCCATCAGCACAGGGAAAGGCTACGAGCAGTACTTC. Translated: CAISTGKGYEQYF.

This clonotype was seen many times. The chain combines TRBV11-2 with TRBJ2-7; D perhaps matches TRBD2 (5 bases). The CDR3 loop spans 12 amino acids. Trimming took off 3 bases at V and 3 bases at J, with 6 bases between the two ends. Germline V gene lookup returns CDR1 SGHAT and CDR2 FQNNGV. The CDR3 is CASSFTSYEQYF. CDR3 in DNA: TGTGCCAGCAGCTTTACTAGCTACGAGCAGTACTTC.

This clonotype was observed at least ten times. This chain connects TRBV5-6 to TRBJ2-1; 9 bases fit TRBD2. The CDR3 loop spans 17 amino acids. Germline V gives CDR1 SGHDT, CDR2 YYEEEE. With 2 bases clipped from V and 0 bases from J, the junction kept 6 bases outside the gene matches. The CDR3 spells CASSFMTSGRSYNEQFF. The CDR3 DNA follows: TGTGCCAGCAGCTTTATGACTAGCGGCCGCTCCTACAATGAGCAGTTCTTC. The full variable domain, in which reference TRBV5-6 and TRBJ2-1 provide the parts outside the CDR3, is DAGVTQSPTHLIKTRGQQVTLRCSPKSGHDTVSWYQQALGQGPQFIFQYYEEEERQRGNFPDRFSGHQFPNYSSELNVNALLLGDSALYLCASSFMTSGRSYNEQFFGPGTRLTVL.

As regards this clonotype: This sequence may be a read error, since a much larger clone differs from it by one base. This chain links TRBV29-1 with TRBJ1-2; D is unclear. Trimming shortened V by 8 bases and J by 3 bases, and 13 bases separated the two germline ends. The CDR3 spans 12 residues. The V gene's germline CDR1 is SQVTM and CDR2 ANQGSEA. CDR3 sequence: CSIARTDYGYTF. CDR3 sequence (DNA): TGCAGCATTGCCAGGACCGACTATGGCTACACCTTC.

There are many counts of this clonotype. The chain employs TRBV7-8 and TRBJ2-3, with 7 positions matching TRBD2. This CDR3 is built from 13 residues. The J segment lost 5 bases and the V segment lost 7 bases, leaving 6 bases of the junction unmatched. From germline, CDR1 is SGHVS and CDR2 FQNEAQ. The CDR3 nucleotides read TGTGCCAGCAACCGGGGGGAGGGAGATACGCAGTATTTT. Translating it yields CASNRGEGDTQYF. Based on the CDR3 plus reference TRBV7-8 and TRBJ2-3, the full variable domain is GAGVSQSPRYKVAKRGQDVALRCDPISGHVSLFWYQQALGQGPEFLTYFQNEAQLDKSGLPSDRFFAERPEGSVSTLKIQRTQQEDSAVYLCASNRGEGDTQYFGPGTRLTVL.